The rows below give T cell receptor beta chains drawn from one sample of a study of control samples from healthy donors and cancer patients. TCRdb keeps only in-frame clones here, not all; method: immunoSEQ multiplex PCR. The sample contains roughly 70,000 clones, over 70% of which appear only once. Material for sequencing was blood. The receptors derive from a middle-aged man in good health. Both conserved end residues are part of each CDR3. The D gene is left open where the match is weak.

V gene	D gene	CDR3 length	J gene	CDR3 protein
TRBV18	.	14	TRBJ1-1	CASSLDPLGTEAFF
TRBV4-2	.	16	TRBJ1-2	CASSQGRGARGDGYTF
TRBV19	.	12	TRBJ1-2	CASNTGPYGYTF
TRBV29-1	TRBD1	12	TRBJ1-2	CSVAGTGSGYTF
TRBV6-5	.	14	TRBJ2-7	CASSYTADLYEQYF
TRBV28	TRBD2	15	TRBJ2-1	CASSSPGLAPNEQFF
TRBV18	.	16	TRBJ1-3	CASSRTPHSSGNTIYF
TRBV28	.	11	TRBJ2-3	CASSQSTGQYF
TRBV6-5	.	14	TRBJ2-6	CASNRAAGANVLTF
TRBV7-9	.	11	TRBJ1-2	CASSSNEHPSF
TRBV18	TRBD2	15	TRBJ2-5	CASSPLLAGSETQYF
TRBV6-5	TRBD1	14	TRBJ1-4	CASSPQGAVGKLFF
TRBV18	.	15	TRBJ2-3	CASSPGTGSADTQYF
TRBV2	TRBD2	14	TRBJ2-3	CASNIAGRTDTQYF
TRBV24-1	.	14	TRBJ1-1	CATSEPGGNTEAFF
TRBV2	TRBD1	14	TRBJ1-2	CASQGASANYGYTF
TRBV14	TRBD2	15	TRBJ2-1	CASRNSGGVPNEQFF
TRBV5-4	.	15	TRBJ1-4	CASSSTRDTNEKLFF
TRBV29-1	TRBD1	14	TRBJ1-5	CSVAQGAGNQPQHF
TRBV27	.	18	TRBJ2-6	CASSRWRDSNSGANVLTF
TRBV10-3	TRBD2	15	TRBJ2-1	CAISELAGSYNEQFF
TRBV5-1	.	14	TRBJ2-7	CASRPGDGYYEQYF
TRBV7-2	.	17	TRBJ2-3	CASSYGPTAHGTDTQYF
TRBV7-2	.	14	TRBJ2-2	CASSLGGYTGELFF
TRBV11-1	.	12	TRBJ2-7	CASSLSPYEQYF
TRBV11-2	.	18	TRBJ1-5	CASSLDFNRDLNNQPQHF
TRBV11-2	.	14	TRBJ1-2	CASTQPTQIRGYTF
TRBV6-1	.	15	TRBJ2-1	CASNEALGWVEEQFF
TRBV5-1	.	14	TRBJ1-1	CASSFYRGNTEAFF
TRBV7-9	.	14	TRBJ2-7	CASSGLRGRHEQYF
TRBV19	.	12	TRBJ2-1	CASRSPYNEQFF
TRBV9	.	15	TRBJ1-5	CASSVGVAFNQPQHF
TRBV24-1	.	15	TRBJ1-5	CATSDQKGGNQPQHF
TRBV14	TRBD1	18	TRBJ2-1	CASSEYIGTGGLYNEQFF
TRBV6-2/TRBV6-3	TRBD2	15	TRBJ2-5	CASSYSTSGGETQYF
TRBV6-6	.	15	TRBJ2-2	CASSYKAGNTGELFF
TRBV20-1	.	11	TRBJ1-2	CSASDSYGYTF
TRBV7-6	TRBD1	15	TRBJ2-3	CASSPGTGAGDTQYF
TRBV7-9	TRBD2	18	TRBJ2-1	CASSSLSGAGESYNEQFF
TRBV3-1/TRBV3-2	.	15	TRBJ2-3	CASSQDLARADTQYF
TRBV2	.	14	TRBJ1-4	CASSDTSFGEKLFF
TRBV10-3	.	15	TRBJ2-6	CAISERDSGANVLTF
TRBV27	TRBD1	13	TRBJ1-2	CASRPRQGGGYTF
TRBV6-5	.	14	TRBJ1-3	CASSPGGGGNTIYF
TRBV6-6	.	15	TRBJ2-7	CASSSFLASTYEQYF
TRBV5-1	TRBD2	16	TRBJ2-7	CASSLGTSGSYYEQYF
TRBV2	TRBD2	17	TRBJ2-7	CASTDSPGTSGNYEQYF
TRBV12-5	.	13	TRBJ1-4	CASGGANDEKLFF
TRBV6-4	.	12	TRBJ1-2	CASSDSGRYYTF
TRBV5-1	TRBD2	15	TRBJ2-7	CASSSLSGRGYEQYF